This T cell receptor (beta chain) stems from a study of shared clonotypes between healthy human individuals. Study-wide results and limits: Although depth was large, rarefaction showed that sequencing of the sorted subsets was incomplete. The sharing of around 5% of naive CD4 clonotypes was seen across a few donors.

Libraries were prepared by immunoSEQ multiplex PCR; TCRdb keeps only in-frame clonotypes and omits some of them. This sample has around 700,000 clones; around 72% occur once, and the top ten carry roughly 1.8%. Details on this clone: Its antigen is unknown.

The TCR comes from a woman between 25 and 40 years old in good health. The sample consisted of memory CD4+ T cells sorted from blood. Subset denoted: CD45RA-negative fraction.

Here the CDR3 DNA reads TGTGCCAGTAGTACCCGGACAGGAATCACAGATACGCAGTATTTT. It yields the protein CASSTRTGITDTQYF. V usage is TRBV19 and J usage is TRBJ2-3, with 7 bases identical to TRBD1. Germline V gene data show CDR1 as LNHDA and CDR2 as SQIVND (reference sequence). Unmatched junction bases numbered 6, after V lost 4 bases and J lost 2 bases. The CDR3 covers 15 residues.